This is a list of T cell receptor beta chains from one sample in a study of long-term antiretroviral therapy in people with HIV. TCRdb's copy holds only in-frame clones and misses some; the assay was immunoSEQ multiplex PCR. The table records 15,000 to 20,000 clones, approximately 78% of them present only once. The starting material was unsorted PBMCs, obtained 0.6 years after starting antiretroviral therapy. These receptors were taken from a woman aged 18-29 years with HIV. The CDR3 runs from the conserved cysteine through the conserved F or W. Fields, in order: V gene, clone size, D gene, J gene, CDR3 protein, CDR3 DNA. D genes are given only for firm matches. Some rows mark clone size as missing; the rest say once, few, many or name a class of expanded clone.

TRBV19	few	.	TRBJ1-1	CATQRQNTEAFF	TGTGCCACCCAACGCCAGAACACTGAAGCTTTCTTT
TRBV6-1	once	TRBD1	TRBJ1-2	CASSEVPRQGNYGYTF	TGTGCCAGCAGTGAAGTCCCCAGACAGGGTAACTATGGCTACACCTTC
TRBV27	few	TRBD1	TRBJ1-2	CASSRQGAVGYTF	TGTGCCAGCAGTAGGCAGGGGGCCGTTGGCTACACCTTC
TRBV5-1	few	.	TRBJ1-2	CASSLGGENYGYTF	TGCGCCAGCAGCTTGGGTGGGGAAAACTATGGCTACACCTTC
TRBV25-1	.	TRBD2	TRBJ2-1	CASSESSAGESDEQFF	TGTGCCAGCAGTGAATCGTCCGCGGGGGAATCGGATGAGCAGTTCTTC
TRBV4-1	few	TRBD1	TRBJ1-3	CASSQDPTGGGNTIYF	TGCGCCAGCAGCCAAGATCCCACAGGGGGAGGAAACACCATATATTTT
TRBV6-5	once	TRBD1	TRBJ1-4	CASQRRDRPNEKLFF	TGTGCCAGCCAACGACGGGACAGGCCTAATGAAAAACTGTTTTTT
TRBV18	.	TRBD1	TRBJ1-5	CASSPEGAHQPQHF	TGTGCCAGCTCACCCGAGGGGGCGCATCAGCCCCAGCATTTT
TRBV11-2	.	TRBD2	TRBJ2-2	CASSSWTSGNVKPGELFF	TGTGCCAGCAGCTCTTGGACTAGCGGCAATGTTAAGCCCGGGGAGCTGTTTTTT
TRBV9	.	.	TRBJ2-1	CASSVGGINEQFF	TGTGCCAGCAGCGTAGGCGGGATAAATGAGCAGTTCTTC
TRBV7-2	.	.	TRBJ1-5	CASSQTISNQPQHF	TGTGCCAGCAGCCAAACCATTAGCAATCAGCCCCAGCATTTT